This T cell receptor beta chain is from a study of blood T cells in healthy people across ages. Study-wide results and caveats: Observed TCR beta diversity per million T cells went down as age went up. This fall followed a roughly linear course with age.

Germline assignment: CDR1 SGHTA and CDR2 FQGNSA. The ends were cut back, 1 base at V and 5 bases at J, with 11 bases in the middle. CDR3 length: 14 amino acids. Through a sample-barcoded 5' primer and a J-beta primer mix, a second PCR was run for roughly 6 to 11 cycles. A single record per CDR3 protein comes from TCRdb applying MiXCR to the 5' RACE reads. Among around 1,000,000 distinct CDR3 sequences, approximately 26% were seen once, and the ten largest hold about 0.8%. As for this clonotype: What it recognizes is unknown.

The donors, all healthy, were Caucasians living in Russia, aged roughly 6 to 100. Isolating PBMCs gave at least 6 million of these cells per sample. These same records also appear under a second study, on T cells of mothers and their children.

This TCR came from a girl aged 2-10 years in good health. This chain uses TRBV7-2 with TRBJ2-5; maybe TRBD2 (6 bases). The sequencing input was blood. CDR3 in amino acids: CASSLGRERETQYF. The CDR3 DNA reads TGTGCCAGCAGCTTAGGGAGGGAGCGTGAGACCCAGTACTTC.